This T cell receptor beta chain was identified in a study of T cell changes during pregnancy in multiple sclerosis. Clones were sequenced by immunoSEQ multiplex PCR, and TCRdb holds only the in-frame ones, with some missing. The top ten hold 4% to 5.5% of the sample, which has 40,000 to 50,000 clones, 90% to 95% seen once. CDR1 and CDR2 from the germline V gene are LGHNA and YNFKEQ. The CDR3 has 15 amino acids. V was clipped by 4 bases and J by 5 bases; unmatched bases: 11. The chain joins TRBV4-2 to TRBJ2-7, with 7 bases identical to TRBD2. This sequence was found in a female donor with multiple sclerosis, enrolled in a pregnancy study. The sequenced sample was CD8+ T cells from peripheral blood mononuclear cells, obtained in the first trimester of pregnancy. CDR3 DNA sequence: TGTGCCAGCAGCCCGGGGGAGACTAGCAGCAACGAGCAGTACTTC. Protein: CASSPGETSSNEQYF.